This T cell receptor (beta chain) derives from a study of beta chain features in type 1 diabetes. The whole isolated RNA underwent reverse transcription, so sequencing captured expressed TCRB transcripts. Assay used: immunoSEQ multiplex PCR; TCRdb lists only in-frame clones, some missing. The data hold roughly 130,000 clones, with about 16% observed a single time. This clone was seen a handful of times. Its matching antigen is unknown. General study results and limits: Type 1 diabetes patients showed a moderate but significant shortening of TCRB CDR3s in all four CD4+ subsets.

Looked up from germline, CDR1 is SGHAT and CDR2 is FQNNGV. Trimming pared 5 bases from V and 4 bases from J, leaving 12 bases between. The CDR3 runs to 13 residues. The clonotype originates from a man in his thirties or forties with type 1 diabetes. The sample was central memory CD4+ T cells from blood. The chain has TRBV11-2 and TRBJ2-7, with D hard to call. CDR3 amino acids: CASSTLVGYEQYF. In DNA form, the CDR3 reads TGTGCCAGCAGCACACTCGTTGGTTACGAGCAGTACTTC.